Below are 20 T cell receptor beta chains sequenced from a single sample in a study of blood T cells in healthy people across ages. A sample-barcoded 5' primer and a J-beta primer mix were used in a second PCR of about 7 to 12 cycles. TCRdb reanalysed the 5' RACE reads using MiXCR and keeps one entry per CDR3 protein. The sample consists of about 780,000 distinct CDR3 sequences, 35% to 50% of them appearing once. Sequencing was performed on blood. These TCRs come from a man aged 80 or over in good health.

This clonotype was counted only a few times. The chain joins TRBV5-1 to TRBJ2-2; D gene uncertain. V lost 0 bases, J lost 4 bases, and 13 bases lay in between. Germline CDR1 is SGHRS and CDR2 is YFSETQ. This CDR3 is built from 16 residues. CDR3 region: CASSLDGRQVTGELFF. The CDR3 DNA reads TGCGCCAGCAGCTTGGATGGACGCCAAGTCACCGGGGAGCTGTTTTTT.

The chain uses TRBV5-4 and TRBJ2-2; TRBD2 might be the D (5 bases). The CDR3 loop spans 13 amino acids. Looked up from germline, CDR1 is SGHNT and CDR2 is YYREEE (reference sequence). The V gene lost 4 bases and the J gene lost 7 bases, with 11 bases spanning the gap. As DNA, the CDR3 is TGTGCCAGCAGCCCCGGACTTAACGGGGAGCTGTTTTTT. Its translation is CASSPGLNGELFF.

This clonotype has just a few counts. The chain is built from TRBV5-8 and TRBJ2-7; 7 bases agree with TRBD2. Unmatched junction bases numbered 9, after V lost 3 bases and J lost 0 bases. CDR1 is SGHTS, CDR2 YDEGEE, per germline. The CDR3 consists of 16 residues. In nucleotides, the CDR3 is TGTGCCAGCAGCTATTCCACCGGGACTAACTCCTACGAGCAGTACTTC. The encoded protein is CASSYSTGTNSYEQYF. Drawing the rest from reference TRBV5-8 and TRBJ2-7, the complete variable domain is EAGVTQSPTHLIKTRGQQATLRCSPISGHTSVYWYQQALGLGLQFLLWYDEGEERNRGNFPPRFSGRQFPNYSSELNVNALELEDSALYLCASSYSTGTNSYEQYFGPGTRLTVT.

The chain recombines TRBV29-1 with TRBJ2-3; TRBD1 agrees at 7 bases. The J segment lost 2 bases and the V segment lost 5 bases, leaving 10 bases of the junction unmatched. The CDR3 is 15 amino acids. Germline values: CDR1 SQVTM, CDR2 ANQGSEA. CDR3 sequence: CSVIAGTEITDTQYF. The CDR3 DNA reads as TGCAGCGTTATTGCCGGGACAGAAATCACAGATACGCAGTATTTT.

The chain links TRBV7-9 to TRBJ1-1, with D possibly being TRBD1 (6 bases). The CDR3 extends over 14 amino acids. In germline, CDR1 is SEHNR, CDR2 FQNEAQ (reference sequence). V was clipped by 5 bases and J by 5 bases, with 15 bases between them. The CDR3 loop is CASSPQGVRTEAFF. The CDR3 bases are TGTGCCAGCAGCCCACAGGGTGTAAGGACTGAAGCTTTCTTT.

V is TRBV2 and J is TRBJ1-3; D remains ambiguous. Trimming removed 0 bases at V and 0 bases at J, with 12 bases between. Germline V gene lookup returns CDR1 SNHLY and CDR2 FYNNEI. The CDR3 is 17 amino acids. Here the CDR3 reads CASSEARNTLSGNTIYF. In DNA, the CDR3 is TGTGCCAGCAGTGAAGCCCGAAACACCCTCTCTGGAAACACCATATATTTT.

The CDR3 loop is CASRKWAGRETQYF. The DNA of the CDR3 is TGTGCCAGCAGGAAGTGGGCCGGAAGGGAGACCCAGTACTTC. The chain employs TRBV28 and TRBJ2-5; D uncertain. The V gene lost 6 bases and the J gene lost 5 bases, with 16 bases spanning the gap. This CDR3 spans 14 amino acids. Germline CDR1 is MDHEN and CDR2 is SYDVKM.

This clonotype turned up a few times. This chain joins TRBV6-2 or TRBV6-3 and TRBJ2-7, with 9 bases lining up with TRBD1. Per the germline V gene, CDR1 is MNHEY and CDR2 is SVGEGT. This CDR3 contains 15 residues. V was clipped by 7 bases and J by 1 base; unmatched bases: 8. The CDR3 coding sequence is TGTGCCAGCACTAAACCGGGACAGGGTTCCTACGAGCAGTACTTC. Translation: CASTKPGQGSYEQYF.

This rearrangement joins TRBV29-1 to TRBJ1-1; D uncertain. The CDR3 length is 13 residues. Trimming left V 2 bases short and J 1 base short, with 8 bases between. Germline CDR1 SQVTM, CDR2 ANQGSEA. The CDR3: CSVERQRNTEAFF. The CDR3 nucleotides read TGCAGCGTTGAAAGGCAAAGGAACACTGAAGCTTTCTTT. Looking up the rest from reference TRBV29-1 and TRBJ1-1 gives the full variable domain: SAVISQKPSRDICQRGTSLTIQCQVDSQVTMMFWYRQQPGQSLTLIATANQGSEATYESGFVIDKFPISRPNLTFSTLTVSNMSPEDSSIYLCSVERQRNTEAFFGQGTRLTVV.

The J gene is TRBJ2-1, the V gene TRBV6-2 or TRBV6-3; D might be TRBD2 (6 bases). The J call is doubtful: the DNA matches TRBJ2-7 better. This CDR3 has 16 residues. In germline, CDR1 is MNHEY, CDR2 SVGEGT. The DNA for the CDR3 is TGTGCTACGTCCAGGGCGGGAACCGGGGCCTACAATGAGCAGTACTTC. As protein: CATSRAGTGAYNEQYF.

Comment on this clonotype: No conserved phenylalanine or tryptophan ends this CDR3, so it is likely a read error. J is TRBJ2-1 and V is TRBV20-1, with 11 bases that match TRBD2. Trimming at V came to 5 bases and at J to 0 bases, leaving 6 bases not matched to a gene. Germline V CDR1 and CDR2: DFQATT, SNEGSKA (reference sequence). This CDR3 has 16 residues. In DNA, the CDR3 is TGCAGTGCTCGGCGACTAGCGGGGCGCTCCTACAATGAGCAGTTCTTA. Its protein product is CSARRLAGRSYNEQFL.

CDR3 nucleotides: TGTGCCAGCAGCATCCCTAGCGGGGGTAAGGGTACGCAGTATTTT. Translated: CASSIPSGGKGTQYF. The chain couples TRBV7-2 to TRBJ2-3; 10 bases are shared with TRBD2. The CDR3 has 15 residues. J gave up 8 bases and V 5 bases, and 10 bases lay outside the gene matches. Germline V gene sequence: CDR1 SGHTA, CDR2 FQGNSA.

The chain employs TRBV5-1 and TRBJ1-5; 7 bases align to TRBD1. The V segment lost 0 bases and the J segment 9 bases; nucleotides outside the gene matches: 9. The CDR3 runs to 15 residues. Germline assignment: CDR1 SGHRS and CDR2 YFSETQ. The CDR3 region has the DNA TGCGCCAGCAGCTTGGACGGACAGGAGGGGCGGCCCCAGCATTTT. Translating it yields CASSLDGQEGRPQHF.

The CDR3 DNA is TGTGCCAGCAGACCCGGGACAGGGGGCCTCGATGAGCAGTTCTTC. Protein sequence: CASRPGTGGLDEQFF. The chain carries TRBV7-2 and TRBJ2-1; TRBD1 matches 12 bases. This CDR3 has 15 amino acids. Losses at the gene ends were 6 bases for V and 8 bases for J; bases not matched to a gene: 8. The germline V gene encodes CDR1 SGHTA and CDR2 FQGNSA.

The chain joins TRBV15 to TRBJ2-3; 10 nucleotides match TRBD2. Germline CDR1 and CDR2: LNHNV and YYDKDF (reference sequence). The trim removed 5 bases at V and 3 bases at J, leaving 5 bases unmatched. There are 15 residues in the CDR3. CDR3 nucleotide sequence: TGTGCCACCAGCGTTAGCGGGAGGCGAACAGATACGCAGTATTTT. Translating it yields CATSVSGRRTDTQYF. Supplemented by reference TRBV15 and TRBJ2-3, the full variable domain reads DAMVIQNPRYQVTQFGKPVTLSCSQTLNHNVMYWYQQKSSQAPKLLFHYYDKDFNNEADTPDNFQSRRPNTSFCFLDIRSPGLGDTAMYLCATSVSGRRTDTQYFGPGTRLTVL.

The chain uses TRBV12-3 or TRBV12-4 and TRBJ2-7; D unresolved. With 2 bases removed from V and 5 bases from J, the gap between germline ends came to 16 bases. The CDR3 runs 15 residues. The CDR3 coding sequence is TGTGCCAGCAGTTTAAGCCCAGACCACCGGGACGAGCAGTACTTC. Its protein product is CASSLSPDHRDEQYF.

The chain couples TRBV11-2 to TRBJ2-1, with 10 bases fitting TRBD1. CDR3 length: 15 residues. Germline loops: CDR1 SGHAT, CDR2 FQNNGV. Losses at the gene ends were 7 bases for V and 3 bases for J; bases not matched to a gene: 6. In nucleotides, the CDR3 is TGTGCCAGCATTCGTGGGACAGGGGACTACAATGAGCAGTTCTTC. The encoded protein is CASIRGTGDYNEQFF.

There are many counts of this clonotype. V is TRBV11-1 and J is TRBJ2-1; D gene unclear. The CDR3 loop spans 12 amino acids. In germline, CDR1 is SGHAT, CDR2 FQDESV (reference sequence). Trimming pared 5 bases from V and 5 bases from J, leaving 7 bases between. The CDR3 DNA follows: TGTGCCAGCAGCCGAGTCAACAATGAGCAGTTCTTC. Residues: CASSRVNNEQFF.

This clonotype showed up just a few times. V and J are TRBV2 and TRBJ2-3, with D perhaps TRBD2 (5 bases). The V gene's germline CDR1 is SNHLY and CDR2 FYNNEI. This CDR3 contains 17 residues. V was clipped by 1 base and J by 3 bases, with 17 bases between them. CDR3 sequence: CASSEDLRAAGTDTQYF. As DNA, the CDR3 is TGTGCCAGCAGTGAAGATCTCCGAGCGGCGGGTACAGATACGCAGTATTTT.

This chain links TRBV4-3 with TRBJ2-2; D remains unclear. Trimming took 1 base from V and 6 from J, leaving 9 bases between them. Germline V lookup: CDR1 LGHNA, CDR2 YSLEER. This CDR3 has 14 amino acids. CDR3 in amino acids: CASSQVNEAGELFF. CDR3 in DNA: TGCGCCAGCAGCCAAGTAAATGAGGCCGGGGAGCTGTTTTTT.